This entry describes one T cell receptor (beta chain). These data belong to a study of early stage breast cancer tumors. Assay used: immunoSEQ multiplex PCR; TCRdb lists only in-frame clones, some missing. The profile covers about 51,000 clones, with approximately 78% appearing a single time and 3% to 4% taken by the ten largest. The clonotype originates from a person aged 35-49 years with breast cancer. The sample comprised blood.

Written as DNA, the CDR3 is TGTGCCAGCAGTGAAGTAATGAAGGGATTCAGCTACGAGCAGTACTTC. It is translated as CASSEVMKGFSYEQYF. The V and J genes are TRBV6-1 and TRBJ2-7; D gene uncertain. With 1 base removed from V and 3 bases from J, the gap between germline ends came to 16 bases. This CDR3 contains 16 residues. Germline CDR1 reads MNHNS; CDR2 reads SASEGT.